The T cell receptor beta chain under discussion was sequenced for a study of CD8 T cells in ankylosing spondylitis. Overall study results and limits: There was reportedly significant enrichment of clones that were disease-linked in matched ankylosing spondylitis synovial fluid. A TCR beta motif made of fewer than ten highly homologous variants seemed typical of ankylosing spondylitis blood. Disease-associated clonotypes exhibited CD8+ identity and were relatively infrequent in peripheral blood. Some of the motif variants had earlier been found in reactive arthritis patients' fluid and blood.

This clonotype was recorded a few times. Its antigen remains unknown. Researchers built TCR beta libraries using quantitative 5'-RACE with molecular barcodes. MiXCR, run by TCRdb on the 5' RACE reads, gives a single entry per CDR3 protein. This table holds about 390,000 distinct CDR3 sequences, about a fifth found once. CDR1 SGHVS and CDR2 FQNEAQ come from the germline V gene. The CDR3 is 13 residues long. The trim removed 8 bases at V and 5 bases at J, leaving 4 bases unmatched. Material: blood, either unsorted or a sorted T cell fraction (not recorded which). The chain carries TRBV7-8 and TRBJ2-2; TRBD1 aligns across 8 bases. The source of this sequence is a male donor with ankylosing spondylitis. CDR3 region: CASGRGLTGELFF. The CDR3, as DNA: TGTGCCAGCGGCAGGGGGCTAACCGGGGAGCTGTTTTTT.